This TCR beta chain is from a study of T cells in tumors after PD-1 blockade. Study-wide background: Prior checkpoint blockade, systemic immunosuppressant use, or anti-cancer therapy within 4 weeks excluded patients.

TCRdb's table, derived via immunoSEQ multiplex PCR, lists solely in-frame clones and lacks some. This table has roughly 48,000 clones, more than 65% appearing once. The CDR3 runs to 15 residues. CDR1 is LGHNA and CDR2 is YNFKEQ in the germline V gene. With 4 bases removed from V and 7 bases from J, the gap between germline ends came to 16 bases. The sequences come from PBMCs, collected before anti-PD-1 treatment. The source is a human donor with basal cell carcinoma. The rearrangement uses TRBV4-2 and TRBJ1-4, with D perhaps TRBD1 (5 bases). DNA for the CDR3: TGTGCCAGCAGCCTAACGCAGGGATGGGGTGAAAAACTGTTTTTT. Protein product: CASSLTQGWGEKLFF.